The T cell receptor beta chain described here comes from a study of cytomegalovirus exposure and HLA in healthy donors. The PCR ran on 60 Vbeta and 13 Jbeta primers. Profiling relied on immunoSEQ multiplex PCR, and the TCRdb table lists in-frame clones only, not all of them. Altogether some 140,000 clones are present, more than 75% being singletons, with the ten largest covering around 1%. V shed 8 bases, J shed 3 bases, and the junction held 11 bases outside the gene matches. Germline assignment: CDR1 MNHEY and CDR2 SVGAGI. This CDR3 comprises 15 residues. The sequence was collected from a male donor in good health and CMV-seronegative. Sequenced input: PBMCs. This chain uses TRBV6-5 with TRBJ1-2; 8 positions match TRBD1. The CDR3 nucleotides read TGTGCCAGCCTTCCCGGGCGACAGGGGCACTATGGCTACACCTTC. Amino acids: CASLPGRQGHYGYTF.